This passage covers 5 T cell receptor beta chains from one sample sequenced in a study of blood T cell repertoires in COVID-19. Here immunoSEQ multiplex PCR was the method, and the copy in TCRdb shows in-frame clones only, minus some. The sample has fewer than 250,000 clones, 70% to 90% seen once. Sequenced: peripheral blood. The receptor source for this set is a human donor in a cohort sampled during active COVID-19.

The DNA for the CDR3 is TGCAGTGCTAGTGGACTAGCAAAACAAGAGACCCAGTACTTC. Protein: CSASGLAKQETQYF. This rearrangement joins TRBV20-1 to TRBJ2-5, with TRBD2 identical over 8 bases. Germline V gives CDR1 DFQATT, CDR2 SNEGSKA (reference sequence). The CDR3 length is 14 residues. The junction had 5 bases not matched to a gene; V was cut back by 3 bases and J by 2 bases.

V gene TRBV24-1 combines with J gene TRBJ2-7; 13 bases map to TRBD2. The CDR3 loop spans 15 amino acids. V shed 5 bases and J 5 bases; nucleotides not matched to a gene: 5. CDR1 KGHDR and CDR2 SFDVKD come from the germline V gene. CDR3 region: CATSATSGRIHEQYF. In nucleotides, the CDR3 is TGTGCCACCAGTGCGACTAGCGGGAGGATCCACGAGCAGTACTTC.

The chain combines TRBV2 with TRBJ2-3; 8 bases fit TRBD2. The ends lost 3 bases at V and 2 bases at J; junction bases unmatched: 7. The germline gives CDR1 SNHLY, CDR2 FYNNEI. The CDR3 length is 16 residues. The CDR3 spells CASSEDIAGHTDTQYF. The CDR3 nucleotides read TGTGCCAGCAGTGAGGATATAGCGGGGCACACAGATACGCAGTATTTT.

V is TRBV5-1 and J is TRBJ1-4; TRBD1 matches 8 bases. This CDR3 contains 13 residues. Germline V gives CDR1 SGHRS, CDR2 YFSETQ. The J segment lost 14 bases and the V segment lost 3 bases, leaving 9 bases of the junction unmatched. CDR3 protein: CASSSSGTGRLFF. In DNA, the CDR3 is TGCGCCAGCAGCTCTTCCGGGACAGGCCGGCTGTTTTTT.

This chain links TRBV4-3 with TRBJ2-2; perhaps TRBD2 as D (5 bases). CDR3 length: 15 amino acids. Germline CDR1 reads LGHNA; CDR2 reads YSLEER. V was trimmed by 3 bases and J by 5 bases, leaving 13 bases between them. CDR3 amino acids: CASSQDWQWTGELFF. CDR3 nucleotides: TGCGCCAGCAGCCAGGACTGGCAATGGACCGGGGAGCTGTTTTTT.